This entry lists 14 T cell receptor beta chains sequenced from one sample in a study of blood T cell repertoires in COVID-19. The assay was immunoSEQ multiplex PCR, and TCRdb's table has in-frame clones only and misses some. The sample has around 250,000 clones, over 70% seen once. The sequenced sample was peripheral blood. All receptors derive from a man at least 80 years old with acute or convalescent COVID-19.

This sequence joins TRBV6-2 or TRBV6-3 and TRBJ2-3; possible D gene TRBD1, 5 bases. The CDR3 sequence is 17 residues long. V was cut by 2 bases and J by 1 base, with 16 bases left in between. Per the germline V gene, CDR1 is MNHEY and CDR2 is SVGEGT. DNA of the CDR3: TGTGCCAGCAGTTACCCGTCGGGCCAGGGCCGCACAGATACGCAGTATTTT. This gives the protein CASSYPSGQGRTDTQYF.

J is TRBJ2-1 and V is TRBV7-3; D might be TRBD2 (5 bases). The CDR3 loop spans 14 amino acids. V lost 2 bases to trimming and J lost 0 bases, with 5 bases between them. Germline V lookup: CDR1 SGHTA, CDR2 FQGTGA. CDR3 nucleotides: TGTGCCAGCAGCTTACGGGGCTCCTACAATGAGCAGTTCTTC. Amino acids: CASSLRGSYNEQFF.

The chain uses TRBV9 and TRBJ2-1, with 7 bases that match TRBD2. Germline-derived CDR1 and CDR2 are SGDLS and YYNGEE. This CDR3 contains 14 residues. V was pared by 0 bases and J by 5 bases, with 2 bases of the junction left unmatched. CDR3 protein: CASSVGGTNNEQFF. The CDR3 DNA follows: TGTGCCAGCAGCGTAGGCGGGACTAACAATGAGCAGTTCTTC.

The chain carries TRBV3-1 (or the pseudogene TRBV3-2) and TRBJ2-3; D is undetermined. The CDR3 has 13 amino acids. Trimming pared 1 base from V and 4 bases from J, leaving 6 bases between. Germline-derived CDR1 and CDR2 are LGHDT and YNNKEL (reference sequence). The CDR3 here is CASSQVSSDTQYF. CDR3 nucleotide sequence: TGTGCCAGCAGCCAAGTCTCTTCAGATACGCAGTATTTT.

The chain links TRBV30 to TRBJ1-5; D may be TRBD1 (6 bases). The V and J ends lost 3 bases and 6 bases respectively, with 12 bases between them. The CDR3 runs 13 residues. Germline values: CDR1 GTSNPN, CDR2 SVGIG (reference sequence). CDR3 in amino acids: CAWRQGPLQPQHF. The DNA of the CDR3 is TGTGCCTGGAGGCAGGGGCCTCTTCAGCCCCAGCATTTT.

The rearrangement links TRBV7-2 to TRBJ2-2, with TRBD2 identical over 9 bases. Trimming took 0 bases from V and 6 from J; bases not matched to a gene: 8. Germline V gives CDR1 SGHTA, CDR2 FQGNSA. This CDR3 has 17 residues. The CDR3 sequence is CASSLAGLAFGAGELFF. The CDR3 nucleotides read TGTGCCAGCAGCTTAGCTGGACTAGCGTTCGGGGCCGGGGAGCTGTTTTTT.

The chain's CDR3 is CASSPTVNTEAFF. As DNA, the CDR3 is TGTGCCAGCAGCCCAACAGTGAACACTGAAGCTTTCTTT. V usage is TRBV12-3 or TRBV12-4 and J usage is TRBJ1-1; no clear D. The length of the CDR3 is 13 residues. The V end was cut by 6 bases, the J end by 0 bases, with 8 bases between.

This clone was recorded a few times. V is TRBV20-1 and J is TRBJ2-2; tentative D call: TRBD2 (5 bases). V lost 3 bases, J lost 7 bases, and 9 bases lay in between. The germline CDR1 and CDR2 sequences are DFQATT and SNEGSKA (reference sequence). The CDR3 loop spans 12 amino acids. The CDR3 here is CSASGSGGELFF. The CDR3 coding sequence is TGCAGTGCTAGTGGGAGCGGCGGGGAGCTGTTTTTT.

The DNA of the CDR3 is TGTGCCAGCAGTGCCCTCGGGATCCAGTATTTT. Its protein is CASSALGIQYF. The V gene is TRBV2, the J gene TRBJ2-3, with D possibly matching TRBD2 (5 bases). This CDR3 comprises 11 residues. Per germline, CDR1 SNHLY and CDR2 FYNNEI. Between the trimmed V and J ends, which lost 4 bases and 12 bases, there was a span of 11 bases. Drawing the rest from reference TRBV2 and TRBJ2-3, the complete variable domain is EPEVTQTPSHQVTQMGQEVILRCVPISNHLYFYWYRQILGQKVEFLVSFYNNEISEKSEIFDDQFSVERPDGSNFTLKIRSTKLEDSAMYFCASSALGIQYFGPGTRLTVL.

The chain has TRBV18 and TRBJ2-5, with a tentative D call TRBD1 (5 bases). V lost 2 bases to trimming and J lost 4 bases, with 14 bases between them. This CDR3 has 15 amino acids. Germline CDR1 reads KGHSH; CDR2 reads LQKENI. The CDR3 DNA reads as TGTGCCAGCTCACCAACTTCAGGGTCTCGAGAGACCCAGTACTTC. Translating it yields CASSPTSGSRETQYF.

V usage is TRBV24-1 and J usage is TRBJ2-2; D is undetermined. Germline V gene sequence: CDR1 KGHDR, CDR2 SFDVKD. Trimming shortened V by 5 bases and J by 7 bases, and 10 bases separated the two germline ends. CDR3 size: 13 residues. The CDR3 protein is CATSGPTGGELFF. DNA of the CDR3: TGTGCCACCAGTGGTCCCACGGGCGGGGAGCTGTTTTTT.

Only a few counts were recorded for this clone. The rearrangement links TRBV4-2 to TRBJ2-5, with a weak D call TRBD1 (5 bases). Germline assignment: CDR1 LGHNA and CDR2 YNFKEQ. V gave up 1 base and J gave up 0 bases, with 12 bases separating them. There are 16 residues in the CDR3. Here the CDR3 reads CASSQAAKGNQETQYF. The DNA of the CDR3 is TGTGCCAGCAGCCAAGCCGCGAAGGGGAACCAAGAGACCCAGTACTTC.

This clone has more than one count but fewer than ten. This rearrangement joins TRBV6-5 to TRBJ1-1, with 7 bases fitting TRBD1. The CDR3 spans 13 residues. J was trimmed by 8 bases and V by 6 bases; bases with no gene match: 9. CDR1 MNHEY and CDR2 SVGAGI come from the germline V gene. This chain's CDR3 is CASSRTGDPEAFF. The CDR3 coding sequence is TGTGCCAGCAGCCGTACAGGGGACCCAGAAGCTTTCTTT.

A few counts support this clone. The J gene is TRBJ2-1, the V gene TRBV11-1; D perhaps matches TRBD2 (6 bases). The V end was cut by 4 bases, the J end by 9 bases, with 10 bases between. The CDR3 contains 12 residues. The germline V gene has CDR1 SGHAT and CDR2 FQDESV (reference sequence). The CDR3 coding sequence is TGTGCCAGCAGCTCCACGGGAGCTGAGCAGTTCTTC. Translated, it gives CASSSTGAEQFF.